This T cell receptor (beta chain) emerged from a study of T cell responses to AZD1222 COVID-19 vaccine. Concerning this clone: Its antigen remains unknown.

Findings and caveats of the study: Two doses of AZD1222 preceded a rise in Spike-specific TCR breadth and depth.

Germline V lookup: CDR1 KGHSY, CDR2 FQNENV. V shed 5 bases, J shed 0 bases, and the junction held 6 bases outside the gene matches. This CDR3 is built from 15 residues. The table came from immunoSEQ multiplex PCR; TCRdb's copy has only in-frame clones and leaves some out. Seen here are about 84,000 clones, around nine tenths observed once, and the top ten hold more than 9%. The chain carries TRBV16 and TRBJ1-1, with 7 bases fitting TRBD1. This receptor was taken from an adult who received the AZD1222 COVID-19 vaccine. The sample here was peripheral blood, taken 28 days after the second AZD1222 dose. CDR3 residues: CASSNTGTVNTEAFF. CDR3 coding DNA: TGTGCCAGCAGCAACACCGGGACAGTGAACACTGAAGCTTTCTTT.